The 31 T cell receptor beta chains listed next were all sequenced from one sample in a study of blood T cell repertoires in COVID-19 (dated by TCRdb to between 2020 and 2021). The method was the immunoSEQ multiplex PCR assay. The table comes from immuneACCESS by way of TCRdb, which keeps in-frame sequences with V and J called. Part of the clones is missing from these tables; in studies checked, under half for an unresolved V gene and the rest for unknown reasons. The sample data list about 440,000 clones, and roughly 90% of these were observed just once. In total, the top ten clones hold about 4.5% of the sample. Input material: peripheral blood. The receptors stem from a woman aged 25-40 years with acute or convalescent COVID-19.

This chain connects TRBV6-6 to TRBJ1-1, with 7 bases identical to TRBD1. V lost 6 bases to trimming and J lost 2 bases; unmatched junction nucleotides: 6. Germline V gene data show CDR1 as MNHNY and CDR2 as SVGAGI (reference sequence). The CDR3 loop spans 14 amino acids. CDR3 amino acids: CASRWGQLNTEAFF. As DNA, the CDR3 is TGTGCCAGCAGATGGGGACAGCTAAACACTGAAGCTTTCTTT.

The rearrangement links TRBV6-1 to TRBJ2-5; 7 positions match TRBD1. Trimming cost V 2 bases and J 5 bases; bases outside gene matches: 5. Germline-derived CDR1 and CDR2 are MNHNS and SASEGT. This CDR3 contains 14 residues. The CDR3 nucleotides are TGTGCCAGCAGTGAATGGGACAGTGAGGAGACCCAGTACTTC. Encoded protein: CASSEWDSEETQYF.

This clone was observed a single time. This chain links TRBV7-9 with TRBJ2-7, with 8 bases matching TRBD1. This CDR3 has 17 residues. Germline V gene data show CDR1 as SEHNR and CDR2 as FQNEAQ (reference sequence). V shed 5 bases and J 3 bases; nucleotides not matched to a gene: 15. CDR3 protein: CASSQPILTGENYEQYF. The CDR3, as DNA: TGTGCCAGCAGCCAACCAATTCTGACAGGGGAGAACTACGAGCAGTACTTC.

V and J are TRBV19 and TRBJ1-3; D might be TRBD1 (6 bases). CDR1 LNHDA and CDR2 SQIVND come from the germline V gene (reference sequence). Trimming cost V 4 bases and J 4 bases, with 23 bases left between them. There are 18 residues in the CDR3. In DNA, the CDR3 is TGTGCCAGTAGTACCGGGACACTTGTCCCCCGTTCCGGAAACACCATATATTTT. It specifies CASSTGTLVPRSGNTIYF.

The genes are TRBV5-1 and TRBJ1-6; D ambiguous. Germline CDR1 SGHRS, CDR2 YFSETQ. V lost 2 bases to trimming and J lost 4 bases, with 16 bases between them. This CDR3 contains 17 residues. The CDR3 here is CASSFTGGTLYNSPLHF. In DNA form, the CDR3 reads TGCGCCAGCAGCTTCACCGGCGGTACCCTTTATAATTCACCCCTCCACTTT.

This clone has only a few counts. The chain employs TRBV2 and TRBJ1-3; TRBD1 matches at 8 bases. V dropped 8 bases and J dropped 4; count of bases not matched to a gene: 4. The germline V gene encodes CDR1 SNHLY and CDR2 FYNNEI. This CDR3 is 13 amino acids long. The CDR3 sequence is CASQQGGGNTIYF. The CDR3 DNA reads TGTGCCAGCCAACAGGGGGGAGGAAACACCATATATTTT.

This chain uses TRBV9 with TRBJ2-2; 9 nucleotides line up with TRBD1. The CDR3 covers 15 residues. Germline V lookup: CDR1 SGDLS, CDR2 YYNGEE. J was trimmed by 4 bases and V by 4 bases; bases with no gene match: 5. CDR3: CASSPDRGATGELFF. The CDR3 DNA reads as TGTGCCAGCAGCCCGGACAGGGGAGCCACCGGGGAGCTGTTTTTT.

The genes are TRBV7-9 and TRBJ1-4; possibly TRBD1 for D (5 bases). In germline, CDR1 is SEHNR, CDR2 FQNEAQ (reference sequence). V lost 6 bases and J lost 6, with 17 bases in between. This CDR3 region has 15 residues. CDR3 loop: CASSRVIGGDEKLFF. The CDR3 nucleotides read TGTGCCAGCAGTCGCGTAATTGGGGGGGATGAAAAACTGTTTTTT. The full variable domain, in which reference TRBV7-9 and TRBJ1-4 provide the parts outside the CDR3, is DTGVSQNPRHKITKRGQNVTFRCDPISEHNRLYWYRQTLGQGPEFLTYFQNEAQLEKSRLLSDRFSAERPKGSFSTLEIQRTEQGDSAMYLCASSRVIGGDEKLFFGSGTQLSVL.

The chain recombines TRBV2 with TRBJ1-2; 12 bases are a match to TRBD1. CDR3 length: 15 residues. Germline assignment: CDR1 SNHLY and CDR2 FYNNEI. With 10 bases clipped from V and 2 bases from J, the junction kept 8 bases outside the gene matches. CDR3 nucleotide sequence: TGTGCCACTTCGGGACAGGGGGCGGGGAACTATGGCTACACCTTC. Protein sequence: CATSGQGAGNYGYTF.

J is TRBJ2-2 and V is TRBV6-6, with a tentative D call TRBD2 (7 bases). Germline-derived CDR1 and CDR2 are MNHNY and SVGAGI (reference sequence). Trimming shortened V by 7 bases and J by 2 bases, and 14 bases separated the two germline ends. CDR3 length: 15 amino acids. In DNA, the CDR3 is TGTGCCAGCATTGGGGGGGGCTTAAACACCGGGGAGCTGTTTTTT. Its protein product is CASIGGGLNTGELFF.

The chain employs TRBV28 and TRBJ1-4; maybe TRBD1 (5 bases). The CDR3 runs to 15 residues. Per the germline V gene, CDR1 is MDHEN and CDR2 is SYDVKM. V dropped 2 bases and J dropped 5 bases, with 12 bases sitting between them. The CDR3 loop is CASSLGGAQNEKLFF. The CDR3 DNA reads TGTGCCAGCAGTTTAGGAGGGGCTCAGAATGAAAAACTGTTTTTT.

The chain recombines TRBV10-3 with TRBJ2-7; D remains ambiguous. This CDR3 has 15 residues. V gave up 0 bases and J gave up 8 bases, with 17 bases separating them. Germline CDR1 ENHRY, CDR2 SYGVKD. The CDR3 spells CAISESPGSLAKQYF. The CDR3 bases are TGTGCCATCAGTGAGTCCCCCGGGTCCCTGGCGAAGCAGTACTTC.

The V gene is TRBV25-1, the J gene TRBJ2-6; 9 bases agree with TRBD2. The CDR3 extends over 15 amino acids. The J segment lost 3 bases and the V segment lost 5 bases, leaving 2 bases of the junction unmatched. Germline V gene sequence: CDR1 MGHDK, CDR2 SYGVNS. CDR3 sequence: CASSLAGVGANVLTF. The CDR3 nucleotides are TGTGCCAGCAGTTTAGCGGGGGTTGGGGCCAACGTCCTGACTTTC. The full variable domain, with the rest looked up from reference TRBV25-1 and TRBJ2-6, is EADIYQTPRYLVIGTGKKITLECSQTMGHDKMYWYQQDPGMELHLIHYSYGVNSTEKGDLSSESTVSRIRTEHFPLTLESARPSHTSQYLCASSLAGVGANVLTFGAGSRLTVL.

The chain carries TRBV21-1 and TRBJ2-7; TRBD2, as called in the table, went unchecked against the DNA. TRBV21-1 is given as a pseudogene. The CDR3 spans 13 residues. For the CDR3, the DNA is TGTGCCAGCAGCAATCAGCGTATCTACGAGCAGTACTTC. Residues: CASSNQRIYEQYF.

The rearrangement joins TRBV28 to TRBJ1-6; the match to TRBD1 covers 9 bases. CDR3 size: 15 residues. J lost 7 bases, V lost 4 bases, and 5 bases had no gene match. Germline V gene sequence: CDR1 MDHEN, CDR2 SYDVKM. CDR3 loop: CASSSRDRVNSPLHF. The CDR3 DNA is TGTGCCAGCAGTTCCCGGGACAGGGTGAATTCACCCCTCCACTTT. Drawing the rest from reference TRBV28 and TRBJ1-6, the complete variable domain is DVKVTQSSRYLVKRTGEKVFLECVQDMDHENMFWYRQDPGLGLRLIYFSYDVKMKEKGDIPEGYSVSREKKERFSLILESASTNQTSMYLCASSSRDRVNSPLHFGNGTRLTVT.

The CDR3 nucleotides read TGTGCCAGCAGCGTGACTACCGGACTAGCGACAGATACGCAGTATTTT. Protein product: CASSVTTGLATDTQYF. The chain joins TRBV9 to TRBJ2-3, with TRBD2 matching 9 bases. Germline-derived CDR1 and CDR2 are SGDLS and YYNGEE. V trimming: 2 bases; J trimming: 3 bases; junction bases outside the gene matches: 7. CDR3 length: 16 residues.

This chain uses TRBV5-1 with TRBJ2-1, with a weak D call TRBD1 (5 bases). Germline CDR1 and CDR2: SGHRS and YFSETQ. The CDR3 extends over 14 amino acids. Trimming stripped 2 bases from V and 9 bases from J, with 15 bases between. The CDR3 DNA sequence: TGCGCCAGCAGCTTAGAGCAGGGAATAGGTGAGCAGTTCTTC. It encodes CASSLEQGIGEQFF.

V gene TRBV30 combines with J gene TRBJ1-2; 7 bases are shared with TRBD1. The length of the CDR3 is 12 residues. Germline loops: CDR1 GTSNPN, CDR2 SVGIG (reference sequence). V dropped 6 bases and J dropped 4; count of bases not matched to a gene: 5. CDR3 sequence (DNA): TGTGCCTGCCTAACAGGGGCCTATGGCTACACCTTC. Its translation is CACLTGAYGYTF.

With regard to this clone: Distinct nucleotide sequences in the sample also encode this CDR3. J is TRBJ1-3 and V is TRBV6-1; 8 nucleotides match TRBD1. Germline V lookup: CDR1 MNHNS, CDR2 SASEGT. With V trimmed by 2 bases and J by 3 bases, 3 bases remained unmatched. The CDR3 covers 15 residues. DNA of the CDR3: TGTGCCAGCAGTGAACAGGGGGCTAGTGGAAACACCATATATTTT. The encoded protein is CASSEQGASGNTIYF.

The chain couples TRBV4-1 to TRBJ1-6; no definite D call. Germline V gene lookup returns CDR1 MGHRA and CDR2 YSYEKL. Trimming cost V 3 bases and J 0 bases, with 9 bases left between them. The CDR3 runs 16 residues. The DNA of the CDR3 is TGCGCCAGCAGCCAGTTAGAGAGCTCCTATAATTCACCCCTCCACTTT. This encodes CASSQLESSYNSPLHF.

The chain has TRBV9 and TRBJ2-1; D perhaps matches TRBD2 (7 bases). Trimming removed 0 bases at V and 0 bases at J, with 13 bases between. Germline-derived CDR1 and CDR2 are SGDLS and YYNGEE. CDR3 length: 17 residues. The CDR3 sequence: CASSVGGGGSSYNEQFF. The CDR3 coding sequence is TGTGCCAGCAGCGTAGGCGGGGGCGGTTCCTCCTACAATGAGCAGTTCTTC.

CDR3 nucleotide sequence: TGCGCCAGCTTACCACAGGGGCCATACACCGGGGAGCTGTTTTTT. Protein: CASLPQGPYTGELFF. The genes are TRBV5-1 and TRBJ2-2, with 7 bases identical to TRBD1. Germline trimming cut 7 bases from V and 3 bases from J; bases unmatched to any gene: 9. CDR1 and CDR2 (germline): SGHRS, YFSETQ. The CDR3 spans 15 residues.

This clone occurred once. The rearrangement uses TRBV7-9 and TRBJ1-4; 10 bases are a match to TRBD1. This CDR3 contains 18 residues. The V gene end was trimmed by 1 base and the J gene end by 5 bases; junction bases not matched to a gene: 10. Germline V gene lookup returns CDR1 SEHNR and CDR2 FQNEAQ (reference sequence). CDR3 loop: CASSLDGTGVSLNEKLFF. CDR3 bases: TGTGCCAGCAGCTTAGATGGGACAGGGGTATCATTGAATGAAAAACTGTTTTTT.

V and J are TRBV19 and TRBJ1-5; D is undetermined. The CDR3 covers 14 residues. Per germline, CDR1 LNHDA and CDR2 SQIVND (reference sequence). Trimming left V 1 base short and J 1 base short, with 5 bases between. CDR3 sequence reads: CASSIVQSNQPQHF. In DNA, the CDR3 is TGTGCCAGTAGTATAGTTCAAAGCAATCAGCCCCAGCATTTT.

The chain joins TRBV3-1 (or the pseudogene TRBV3-2) to TRBJ1-3; weak D call: TRBD1 (5 bases). This CDR3 contains 16 residues. Germline lookup yields CDR1 LGHDT and CDR2 YNNKEL (reference sequence). The V end was cut by 3 bases, the J end by 0 bases, with 12 bases between. The CDR3 reads CASSQAGFLSGNTIYF. For the CDR3, the DNA is TGTGCCAGCAGCCAGGCAGGGTTCCTCTCTGGAAACACCATATATTTT.

The chain employs TRBV29-1 and TRBJ1-2; possible D gene TRBD1, 5 bases. CDR1 SQVTM and CDR2 ANQGSEA come from the germline V gene. The germline V and J ends were trimmed by 5 bases and 3 bases, with 16 bases remaining between them. The CDR3 has 14 amino acids. CDR3 sequence: CSVKLGEDHYGYTF. The CDR3 bases are TGCAGCGTTAAATTGGGGGAGGATCACTATGGCTACACCTTC.

The rearrangement uses TRBV11-2 and TRBJ2-3, with TRBD1 as a possible D gene (6 bases). CDR1 and CDR2 (germline): SGHAT, FQNNGV. The CDR3 contains 15 residues. V was pared by 3 bases and J by 3 bases, with 13 bases between. The CDR3 region has the DNA TGTGCCAGCAGCTTGAACAGGGTCTGGACAGATACGCAGTATTTT. Protein: CASSLNRVWTDTQYF.

The chain couples TRBV6-5 to TRBJ2-3, with 7 bases fitting TRBD1. The CDR3 runs to 14 residues. CDR1 MNHEY and CDR2 SVGAGI come from the germline V gene. CDR3 nucleotides: TGTGGGACAGAAGGGGGCCGGAGCACAGATACGCAGTATTTT. It encodes CGTEGGRSTDTQYF.

This chain joins TRBV2 and TRBJ1-4; TRBD1 aligns across 9 bases. Germline CDR1 and CDR2: SNHLY and FYNNEI. The CDR3 sequence is 14 residues long. Trimming cost V 6 bases and J 11 bases; bases outside gene matches: 10. CDR3 DNA: TGTGCCAGCAGCCCAAGGACAGGGGCGGGGAAACTGTTTTTT. It is translated as CASSPRTGAGKLFF.

V is TRBV5-1 and J is TRBJ2-7, with D hard to call. Trimming cost V 1 base and J 1 base, with 9 bases left between them. CDR1 is SGHRS and CDR2 is YFSETQ in the germline V gene. The CDR3 covers 14 residues. Written as DNA, the CDR3 is TGCGCCAGCAGCTTGATAGACGGGTCCTACGAGCAGTACTTC. This gives the protein CASSLIDGSYEQYF.

The rearrangement uses TRBV27 and TRBJ2-7; 16 positions match TRBD2. This CDR3 has 19 residues. V shed 0 bases and J 0 bases; nucleotides not matched to a gene: 5. Germline lookup yields CDR1 MNHEY and CDR2 SMNVEV (reference sequence). The CDR3 sequence: CASSLSGTSGGGSSYEQYF. CDR3 bases: TGTGCCAGCAGTTTATCGGGGACTAGCGGGGGGGGAAGCTCCTACGAGCAGTACTTC.